This record covers a single TCR beta chain. Its antigen is unknown. This sample is part of a study of shared clonotypes between healthy human individuals. Roughly 27,000 T cell genomes, or approximately 190 ng DNA, went into the sorted-subset replicate PCRs. Repertoires were generated with immunoSEQ multiplex PCR, while TCRdb's copy carries only in-frame clones and drops some. The data contain over 850,000 clones, 78% of them singletons. Overall study findings and caveats: Sampling used blood alone; tissue repertoires probably differ.

This CDR3 is built from 19 residues. Per the germline V gene, CDR1 is LGHNA and CDR2 is YSLEER. Germline trimming cut 0 bases from V and 5 bases from J; bases unmatched to any gene: 16. This rearrangement joins TRBV4-3 to TRBJ2-5, with 9 bases aligning to TRBD2. The origin of this receptor is a young man in good health. Some clones in this sample may be carry-over from other donors' samples. Sequenced: memory CD4+ T cells from PBMCs. Subset given: CD45RA-negative fraction. The CDR3 DNA follows: TGCGCCAGCAGCCAAGATCTTATTAGCGGGAGAAGTATGGAGGAGACCCAGTACTTC. Its protein product is CASSQDLISGRSMEETQYF.